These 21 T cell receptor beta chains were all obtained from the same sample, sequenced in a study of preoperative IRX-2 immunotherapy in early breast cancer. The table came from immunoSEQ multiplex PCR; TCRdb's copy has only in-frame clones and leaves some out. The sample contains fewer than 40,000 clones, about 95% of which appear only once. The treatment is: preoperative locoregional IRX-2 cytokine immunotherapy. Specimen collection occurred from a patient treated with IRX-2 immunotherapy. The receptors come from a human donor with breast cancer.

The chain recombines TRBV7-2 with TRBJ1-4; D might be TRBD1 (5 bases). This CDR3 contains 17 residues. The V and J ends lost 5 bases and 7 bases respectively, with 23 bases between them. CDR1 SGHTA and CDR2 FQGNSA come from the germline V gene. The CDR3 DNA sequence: TGTGCCAGCAGCCTTAGTGGGGCGTATAGGGGCGGTGAAAAACTGTTTTTT. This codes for CASSLSGAYRGGEKLFF.

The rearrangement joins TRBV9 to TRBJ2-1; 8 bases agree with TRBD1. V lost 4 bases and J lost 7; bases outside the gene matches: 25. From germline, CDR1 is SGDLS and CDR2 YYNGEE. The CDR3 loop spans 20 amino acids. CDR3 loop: CASSYPPPHQGARSINEQFF. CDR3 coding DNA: TGTGCCAGCAGCTATCCCCCCCCGCACCAGGGGGCGCGCTCTATAAATGAGCAGTTCTTC. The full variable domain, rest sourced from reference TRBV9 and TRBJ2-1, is DSGVTQTPKHLITATGQRVTLRCSPRSGDLSVYWYQQSLDQGLQFLIQYYNGEERAKGNILERFSAQQFPDLHSELNLSSLELGDSALYFCASSYPPPHQGARSINEQFFGPGTRLTVL.

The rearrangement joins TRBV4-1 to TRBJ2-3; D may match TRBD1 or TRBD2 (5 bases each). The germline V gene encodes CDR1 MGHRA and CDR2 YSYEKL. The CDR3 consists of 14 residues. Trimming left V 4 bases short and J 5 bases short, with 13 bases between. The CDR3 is CASSRWGPEDTQYF. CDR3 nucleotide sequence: TGCGCCAGCAGCCGTTGGGGACCTGAAGATACGCAGTATTTT.

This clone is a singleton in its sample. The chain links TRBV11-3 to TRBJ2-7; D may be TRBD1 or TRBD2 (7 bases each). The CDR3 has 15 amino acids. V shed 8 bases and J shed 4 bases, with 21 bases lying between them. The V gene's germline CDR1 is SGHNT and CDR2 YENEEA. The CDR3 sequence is CASRPEDRREYEQYF. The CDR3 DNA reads TGTGCCAGCCGTCCTGAGGACAGGCGGGAGTACGAGCAGTACTTC.

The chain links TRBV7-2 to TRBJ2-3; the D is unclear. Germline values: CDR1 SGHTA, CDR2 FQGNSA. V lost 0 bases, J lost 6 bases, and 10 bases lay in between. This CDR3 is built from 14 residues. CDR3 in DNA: TGTGCCAGCAGCTTAGCTGTTCTGGCGGATACGCAGTATTTT. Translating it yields CASSLAVLADTQYF.

The CDR3 loop reads CASTVKGTASYEQYF. In nucleotides, the CDR3 is TGTGCCAGCACCGTGAAGGGGACAGCCTCCTACGAGCAGTACTTC. V gene TRBV6-5 combines with J gene TRBJ2-7; 7 nucleotides match TRBD1. This CDR3 is 15 amino acids long. The V segment lost 7 bases and the J segment 0 bases; nucleotides outside the gene matches: 9. Germline CDR1 is MNHEY and CDR2 is SVGAGI.

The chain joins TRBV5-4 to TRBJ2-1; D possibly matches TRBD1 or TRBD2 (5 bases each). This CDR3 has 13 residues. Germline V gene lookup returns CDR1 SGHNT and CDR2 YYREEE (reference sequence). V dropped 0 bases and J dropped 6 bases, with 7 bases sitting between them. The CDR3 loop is CASSLAGGNEQFF. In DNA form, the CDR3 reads TGTGCCAGCAGCTTGGCTGGGGGCAATGAGCAGTTCTTC.

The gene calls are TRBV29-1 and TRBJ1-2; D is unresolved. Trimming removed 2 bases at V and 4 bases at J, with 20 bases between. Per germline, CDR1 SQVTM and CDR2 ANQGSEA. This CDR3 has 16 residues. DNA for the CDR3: TGCAGCGTTGAATCACAAAAAGGCCAGGCCCTCTATGGCTACACCTTC. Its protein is CSVESQKGQALYGYTF.

CDR3 sequence: CASSFAVGGETKNIQYF. The CDR3 DNA reads TGTGCCAGCAGCTTTGCTGTGGGGGGGGAAACAAAAAACATTCAGTACTTC. V usage is TRBV12-1 and J usage is TRBJ2-4; TRBD2 was called by the table and not checked on the DNA. TRBV12-1 is an annotated pseudogene. The CDR3 runs to 17 residues.

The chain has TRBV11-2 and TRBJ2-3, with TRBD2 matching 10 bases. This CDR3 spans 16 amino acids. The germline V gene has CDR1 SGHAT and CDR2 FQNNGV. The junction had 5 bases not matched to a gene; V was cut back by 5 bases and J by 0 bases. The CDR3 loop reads CASSVTSGYSTDTQYF. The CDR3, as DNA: TGTGCCAGCAGCGTGACTAGCGGGTATAGCACAGATACGCAGTATTTT.

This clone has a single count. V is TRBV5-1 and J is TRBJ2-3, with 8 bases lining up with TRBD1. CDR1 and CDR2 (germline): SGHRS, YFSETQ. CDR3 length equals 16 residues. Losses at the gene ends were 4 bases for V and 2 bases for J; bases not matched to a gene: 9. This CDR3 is CASSRRGTGDTDTQYF. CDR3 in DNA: TGCGCCAGCAGCCGACGGGGGACAGGAGACACAGATACGCAGTATTTT.

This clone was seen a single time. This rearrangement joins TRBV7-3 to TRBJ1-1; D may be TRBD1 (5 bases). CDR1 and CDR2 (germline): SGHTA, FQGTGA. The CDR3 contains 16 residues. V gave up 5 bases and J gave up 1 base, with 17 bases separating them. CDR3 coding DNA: TGTGCCAGCAGCCGAGGGCACCTGGGGGAGAACACTGAAGCTTTCTTT. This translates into CASSRGHLGENTEAFF.

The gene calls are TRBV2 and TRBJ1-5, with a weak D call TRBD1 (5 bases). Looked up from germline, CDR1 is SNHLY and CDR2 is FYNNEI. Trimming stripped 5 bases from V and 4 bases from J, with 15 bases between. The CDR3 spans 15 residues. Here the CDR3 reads CASSQSPGTNQPQHF. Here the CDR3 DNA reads TGTGCCAGCAGTCAAAGTCCGGGGACTAATCAGCCCCAGCATTTT.

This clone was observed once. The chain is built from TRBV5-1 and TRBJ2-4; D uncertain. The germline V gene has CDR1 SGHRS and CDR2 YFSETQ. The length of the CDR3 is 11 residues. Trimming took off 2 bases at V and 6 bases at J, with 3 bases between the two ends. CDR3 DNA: TGCGCCAGCAGCTTCGCAAACATTCAGTACTTC. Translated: CASSFANIQYF.

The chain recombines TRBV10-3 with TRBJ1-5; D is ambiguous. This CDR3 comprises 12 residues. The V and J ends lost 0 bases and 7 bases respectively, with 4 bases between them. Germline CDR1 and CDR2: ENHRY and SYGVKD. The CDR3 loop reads CAISESGQPQHF. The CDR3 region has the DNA TGTGCCATCAGTGAGTCCGGGCAGCCCCAGCATTTT.

CDR3 in amino acids: CASSLTTVYNEQFF. In nucleotides, the CDR3 is TGCGCCAGCAGCTTGACTACCGTTTACAATGAGCAGTTCTTC. V and J are TRBV5-1 and TRBJ2-1; D gene uncertain. The V end lost 1 base, the J end lost 4 bases, and 9 bases lay between the germline ends. The length of the CDR3 is 14 residues. Germline V gives CDR1 SGHRS, CDR2 YFSETQ. Full variable domain (missing parts from reference TRBV5-1 and TRBJ2-1): KAGVTQTPRYLIKTRGQQVTLSCSPISGHRSVSWYQQTPGQGLQFLFEYFSETQRNKGNFPGRFSGRQFSNSRSEMNVSTLELGDSALYLCASSLTTVYNEQFFGPGTRLTVL.

This CDR3 is CASSLEQYNEQFF. CDR3 coding DNA: TGTGCCAGCAGCTTAGAACAGTACAATGAGCAGTTCTTC. The chain has TRBV7-9 and TRBJ2-1; no clear D gene. Trimming stripped 1 base from V and 4 bases from J, with 5 bases between. This CDR3 spans 13 amino acids. The germline CDR1 and CDR2 sequences are SEHNR and FQNEAQ (reference sequence).

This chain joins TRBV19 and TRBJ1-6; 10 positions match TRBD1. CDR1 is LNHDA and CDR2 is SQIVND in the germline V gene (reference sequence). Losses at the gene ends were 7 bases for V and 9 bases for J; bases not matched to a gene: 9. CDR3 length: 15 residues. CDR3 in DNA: TGTGCCAGTACCCGGACAGGGGGATTAGGTTCACCCCTCCACTTT. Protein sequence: CASTRTGGLGSPLHF.

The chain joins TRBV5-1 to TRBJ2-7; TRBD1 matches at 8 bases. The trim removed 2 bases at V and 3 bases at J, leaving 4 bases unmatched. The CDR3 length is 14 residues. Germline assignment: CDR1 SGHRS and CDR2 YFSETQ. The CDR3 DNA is TGCGCCAGCAGCTTAGGACAGGGAGTCTACGAGCAGTACTTC. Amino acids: CASSLGQGVYEQYF.

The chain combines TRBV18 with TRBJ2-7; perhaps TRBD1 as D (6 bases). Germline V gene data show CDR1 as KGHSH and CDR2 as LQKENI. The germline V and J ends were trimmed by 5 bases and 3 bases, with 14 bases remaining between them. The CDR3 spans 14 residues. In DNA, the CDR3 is TGTGCCAGCTCATCGACCGGGACACTCTACGAGCAGTACTTC. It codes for CASSSTGTLYEQYF.

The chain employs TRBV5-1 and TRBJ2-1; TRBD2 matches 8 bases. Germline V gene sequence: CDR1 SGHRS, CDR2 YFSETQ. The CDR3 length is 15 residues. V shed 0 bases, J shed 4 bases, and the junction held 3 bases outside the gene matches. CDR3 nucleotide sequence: TGCGCCAGCAGCTTGGCGGCTAGCGGGTACAATGAGCAGTTCTTC. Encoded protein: CASSLAASGYNEQFF.